This T cell receptor (beta chain) was identified during a study of cytomegalovirus exposure and HLA in healthy donors. Concerning this clone: Its antigen is not known.

Vbeta (60) and Jbeta (13) primers were used in the PCR. The repertoire was sequenced with immunoSEQ multiplex PCR; TCRdb's copy has only in-frame clones and lacks some. The data contain under 150,000 clones, around four fifths of them singletons. V was cut by 4 bases and J by 4 bases, with 13 bases left in between. The CDR3 has 14 amino acids. In germline, CDR1 is SEHNR, CDR2 FQNEAQ (reference sequence). Study-wide findings and caveats: Sequencing likely caused a cluster of highly shared sequence variants.

Sampled while nominally healthy, donors likely had unrecorded immune exposures. The TCR was taken from a male donor in good health and CMV-seropositive. Sample: PBMCs. The V call is TRBV7-9, the J call TRBJ1-1, with a tentative D call TRBD1 (5 bases). The CDR3 region is CASSSITTATEAFF. DNA for the CDR3: TGTGCCAGCAGCTCGATAACGACAGCCACTGAAGCTTTCTTT.